Each of the 26 T cell receptor beta chains below was sequenced from the same sample in a study of blood T cell repertoires in COVID-19. Repertoires were generated with immunoSEQ multiplex PCR, while TCRdb's copy carries only in-frame clones and drops some. Seen here are about 400,000 clones, about 90% observed once, and the top ten hold 2.5% to 3.5%. Specimen: PBMCs or T cells enriched from blood (not recorded which). These receptors were taken from a woman younger than 45 who had recovered from COVID-19.

The V call is TRBV28, the J call TRBJ2-2, with 13 bases matching TRBD2. With 2 bases clipped from V and 9 bases from J, the junction kept 3 bases outside the gene matches. The CDR3 length is 15 residues. Germline V gene data show CDR1 as MDHEN and CDR2 as SYDVKM. This CDR3 is CASSLGTSGKRELFF. CDR3 sequence (DNA): TGTGCCAGCAGTTTAGGGACTAGCGGGAAGAGGGAGCTGTTTTTT.

This sequence joins TRBV15 and TRBJ1-4, with a tentative D call TRBD1 (5 bases). This CDR3 spans 15 amino acids. Trimming cost V 1 base and J 3 bases, with 9 bases left between them. Germline-derived CDR1 and CDR2 are LNHNV and YYDKDF (reference sequence). This chain's CDR3 is CATSRGQGPNEKLFF. The CDR3 nucleotides read TGTGCCACCAGCAGAGGTCAGGGCCCTAATGAAAAACTGTTTTTT.

The rearrangement joins TRBV7-5 to TRBJ2-1; the DNA was not used to check the table's D call, TRBD1. TRBV7-5 is a pseudogene. The CDR3 contains 16 residues. The CDR3, as DNA: TGTGCCAGAAGTCGCTCCGGGACATCCTTCTACAATGAGCAGTTCTTC. Translating gives CARSRSGTSFYNEQFF.

The rearrangement links TRBV12-3 or TRBV12-4 to TRBJ2-7; D not certain. This CDR3 contains 13 residues. The V gene lost 1 base and the J gene lost 1 base, with 5 bases spanning the gap. DNA for the CDR3: TGTGCCAGCAGTTTAGGCAGTTCCTACGAGCAGTACTTC. Translation: CASSLGSSYEQYF.

The CDR3 loop is CAWRQGTDSNQPQHF. In DNA, the CDR3 is TGTGCCTGGCGACAGGGTACAGATAGCAATCAGCCCCAGCATTTT. This chain links TRBV30 with TRBJ1-5; 7 bases agree with TRBD1. V dropped 5 bases and J dropped 0; count of bases not matched to a gene: 7. The CDR3 has 15 amino acids. CDR1 is GTSNPN and CDR2 is SVGIG in the germline V gene (reference sequence).

The rearrangement links TRBV19 to TRBJ1-1, with 7 positions matching TRBD1. With 7 bases clipped from V and 5 bases from J, the junction kept 7 bases outside the gene matches. This CDR3 contains 13 residues. The germline V gene encodes CDR1 LNHDA and CDR2 SQIVND (reference sequence). The CDR3 loop reads CASNPHRGTEAFF. The DNA of the CDR3 is TGTGCCAGTAATCCCCACAGGGGAACTGAAGCTTTCTTT.

V is TRBV27 and J is TRBJ1-2; the D is unclear. The length of the CDR3 is 14 residues. Germline CDR1 and CDR2: MNHEY and SMNVEV (reference sequence). V gave up 5 bases and J gave up 4 bases, with 14 bases separating them. The CDR3, as DNA: TGTGCCAGCAGTCCCCGCGCGGTGATCTATGGCTACACCTTC. Its protein is CASSPRAVIYGYTF.

This clone was seen a single time. The chain links TRBV28 to TRBJ1-2; 7 bases are a match to TRBD1. Germline CDR1 reads MDHEN; CDR2 reads SYDVKM. This CDR3 is built from 15 residues. Trimming took 4 bases from V and 1 from J; bases not matched to a gene: 6. The CDR3 region is CASSSPTGINYGYTF. Written as DNA, the CDR3 is TGTGCCAGCAGTTCCCCGACAGGGATTAACTATGGCTACACCTTC.

This chain uses TRBV28 with TRBJ2-2, with TRBD1 matching 9 bases. V gave up 6 bases and J gave up 3 bases; unmatched junction bases: 5. Germline CDR1 and CDR2: MDHEN and SYDVKM. The CDR3 has 15 residues. CDR3 region: CASRARDRDTGELFF. The CDR3 region has the DNA TGTGCCAGCAGGGCCCGGGACAGGGACACCGGGGAGCTGTTTTTT.

This clone was seen just once. The gene calls are TRBV10-3 and TRBJ1-2; the match to TRBD1 covers 9 bases. CDR1 is ENHRY and CDR2 is SYGVKD in the germline V gene. The length of the CDR3 is 14 residues. The trim removed 7 bases at V and 0 bases at J, leaving 3 bases unmatched. CDR3 sequence reads: CAINGQGPNYGYTF. CDR3 in DNA: TGTGCCATCAATGGACAGGGGCCTAACTATGGCTACACCTTC.

Only one count was recorded for this clone. One end of the junction is discordant with germline, which a read error may explain. V usage is TRBV7-6 and J usage is TRBJ2-3; TRBD2 matches at 9 bases. CDR1 and CDR2 from the germline V gene are SGHVS and FNYEAQ. This CDR3 is 15 amino acids long. The CDR3 nucleotides are TGTGCCAGCAGCATAGCGGGGGCCCGCACAGATACGCAGTATTTT. Encoded protein: CASSIAGARTDTQYF.

The V gene is TRBV5-1, the J gene TRBJ1-1; 9 bases are a match to TRBD1. This CDR3 spans 13 amino acids. Germline V lookup: CDR1 SGHRS, CDR2 YFSETQ. V trimming: 4 bases; J trimming: 3 bases; junction bases outside the gene matches: 1. The CDR3 nucleotides are TGCGCCAGCAGCGGACAGGGGTACACTGAAGCTTTCTTT. This codes for CASSGQGYTEAFF.

The chain carries TRBV19 and TRBJ1-5; 9 nucleotides align to TRBD1. The CDR3 sequence is 14 residues long. In germline, CDR1 is LNHDA, CDR2 SQIVND (reference sequence). The V and J ends lost 5 bases and 7 bases, in that order; junction bases with no gene match: 6. CDR3 sequence reads: CASSVTGGGQPQHF. The DNA for the CDR3 is TGTGCCAGTAGTGTTACAGGGGGCGGGCAGCCCCAGCATTTT.

This chain uses TRBV28 with TRBJ2-1, with TRBD2 matching 10 bases. This CDR3 has 14 residues. CDR1 is MDHEN and CDR2 is SYDVKM in the germline V gene. The V and J ends lost 5 bases and 8 bases, in that order; junction bases with no gene match: 6. The chain's CDR3 is CASSPGTSAYEQFF. Here the CDR3 DNA reads TGTGCCAGCAGTCCCGGGACTAGCGCCTATGAGCAGTTCTTC.

The rearrangement links TRBV7-8 to TRBJ1-4, with D possibly TRBD1 on 5 matching bases. V dropped 5 bases and J dropped 2 bases, with 15 bases sitting between them. Germline V gene lookup returns CDR1 SGHVS and CDR2 FQNEAQ. This CDR3 has 16 amino acids. The CDR3 region has the DNA TGTGCCAGCAGCACGGAAGCAGGGTTCACTAATGAAAAACTGTTTTTT. Protein: CASSTEAGFTNEKLFF.

This clone was counted a few times. The CDR3 bases are TGTGCCAGCAGCCCCTCTCTGAGGGCTTTCTCCTACAATGAGCAGTTCTTC. Protein product: CASSPSLRAFSYNEQFF. J is TRBJ2-1 and V is TRBV7-9; tentatively, D is TRBD2 (5 bases). This CDR3 contains 17 residues. V dropped 5 bases and J dropped 0 bases, with 17 bases sitting between them. The germline CDR1 and CDR2 sequences are SEHNR and FQNEAQ (reference sequence).

This chain connects TRBV7-2 to TRBJ1-1; TRBD1 matches at 10 bases. V lost 5 bases, J lost 7 bases, and 7 bases stayed unmatched. Germline assignment: CDR1 SGHTA and CDR2 FQGNSA. The CDR3 contains 14 residues. CDR3 residues: CASSLTGGRDEAFF. CDR3 DNA: TGTGCCAGCAGCCTGACAGGGGGCAGGGATGAAGCTTTCTTT.

V is TRBV3-1 (or the pseudogene TRBV3-2) and J is TRBJ2-1; 16 bases line up with TRBD2. V trimming: 7 bases; J trimming: 10 bases; junction bases outside the gene matches: 10. Germline values: CDR1 LGHDT, CDR2 YNNKEL (reference sequence). The CDR3 consists of 16 residues. The chain's CDR3 is CASTRDGTSGREEQFF. The CDR3 region has the DNA TGTGCCAGCACCCGGGACGGGACTAGCGGGAGGGAGGAGCAGTTCTTC.

For this clone: The sample contains more than one DNA sequence encoding this CDR3. This chain connects TRBV2 to TRBJ1-2, with unresolved D. This CDR3 comprises 14 residues. Trimming cost V 1 base and J 3 bases, with 9 bases left between them. The germline V gene has CDR1 SNHLY and CDR2 FYNNEI. The CDR3 spells CASSEGANYYGYTF. The CDR3 DNA reads TGTGCCAGCAGTGAAGGAGCCAACTACTATGGCTACACCTTC.

The rearrangement uses TRBV28 and TRBJ2-5; 12 bases are a match to TRBD2. The CDR3 consists of 16 residues. Germline V CDR1 and CDR2: MDHEN, SYDVKM. V gave up 5 bases and J gave up 2 bases; unmatched junction bases: 6. CDR3 DNA: TGTGCCAGCAGTCCTGTTCTAGCGGGAGGGCAAGAGACCCAGTACTTC. Translation: CASSPVLAGGQETQYF.

This chain joins TRBV4-2 and TRBJ2-3; 7 bases agree with TRBD2. V lost 1 base to trimming and J lost 0 bases; unmatched junction nucleotides: 4. Germline V gives CDR1 LGHNA, CDR2 YNFKEQ. The CDR3 has 16 residues. CDR3 coding DNA: TGTGCCAGCAGCCAAGGGTCTAGCGGAAGCACAGATACGCAGTATTTT. This translates into CASSQGSSGSTDTQYF.

V usage is TRBV7-6 and J usage is TRBJ2-1; 12 bases map to TRBD1. J was trimmed by 7 bases and V by 5 bases; bases with no gene match: 6. This CDR3 comprises 15 residues. From germline, CDR1 is SGHVS and CDR2 FNYEAQ. CDR3: CASSTGQGALNEQFF. The CDR3 DNA is TGTGCCAGCAGCACGGGACAGGGGGCGCTAAATGAGCAGTTCTTC.

The rearrangement links TRBV5-8 to TRBJ1-1, with D unresolved. V lost 0 bases and J lost 1, with 10 bases in between. Germline-derived CDR1 and CDR2 are SGHTS and YDEGEE. The CDR3 loop spans 15 amino acids. The CDR3 coding sequence is TGTGCCAGCAGCTTGGTGAGTTCGAGGAACACTGAAGCTTTCTTT. As protein: CASSLVSSRNTEAFF. Looking up the rest from reference TRBV5-8 and TRBJ1-1 gives the full variable domain: EAGVTQSPTHLIKTRGQQATLRCSPISGHTSVYWYQQALGLGLQFLLWYDEGEERNRGNFPPRFSGRQFPNYSSELNVNALELEDSALYLCASSLVSSRNTEAFFGQGTRLTVV.

This chain links TRBV5-1 with TRBJ2-5; 10 bases match TRBD2. V was clipped by 1 base and J by 4 bases; unmatched bases: 7. This CDR3 contains 16 residues. The germline gives CDR1 SGHRS, CDR2 YFSETQ. The CDR3, as DNA: TGCGCCAGCAGCTTGCCAGCGGGGGGGCCGGCAGAGACCCAGTACTTC. As protein: CASSLPAGGPAETQYF.

V usage is TRBV7-2 and J usage is TRBJ1-5; a weak D match, TRBD1 (5 bases). The CDR3 loop spans 15 amino acids. V was shortened by 1 base and J by 1 base, with 8 bases between the two germline ends. Germline lookup yields CDR1 SGHTA and CDR2 FQGNSA. The CDR3 is CASSLDRGSNQPQHF. In DNA, the CDR3 is TGTGCCAGCAGCTTAGATAGGGGCAGCAATCAGCCCCAGCATTTT.

The chain combines TRBV27 with TRBJ2-5, with 10 bases matching TRBD1. The germline gives CDR1 MNHEY, CDR2 SMNVEV (reference sequence). This CDR3 has 14 residues. Losses at the gene ends were 6 bases for V and 7 bases for J; bases not matched to a gene: 8. This CDR3 reads CASRSGTGVGTQYF. The CDR3, as DNA: TGTGCCAGCAGATCCGGGACAGGGGTTGGGACCCAGTACTTC.